This is a list of T cell receptor beta chains from one sample in a study of blood T cell repertoires in COVID-19. Profiled with immunoSEQ multiplex PCR; TCRdb holds only in-frame clones, not every one. In the table there are 300,000 or so clones, about 91% of which are singletons. The specimen sequenced was peripheral blood. These receptors all stem from a woman under 40 who had recovered from COVID-19. The CDR3 runs from the conserved cysteine through the conserved F or W. D genes are given only for firm matches. Some rows mark clone size as missing; the rest say once, few, many or name a class of expanded clone.

j_call d_call v_call clone_size cdr3_aa cdr3_nt
TRBJ1-2 TRBD1 TRBV5-8 NA CASRRGQAGSYGYTF TGTGCCAGCAGACGAGGACAGGCCGGGAGCTATGGCTACACCTTC
TRBJ1-3 NA TRBV6-5 NA CASSADSSGNTIYF TGTGCCAGCAGCGCAGACAGCTCTGGAAACACCATATATTTT
TRBJ2-5 TRBD2 TRBV3-1/TRBV3-2 once CASSQVGTSGGTQYF TGTGCCAGCAGCCAAGTGGGGACTAGCGGGGGGACCCAGTACTTC
TRBJ1-6 TRBD1 TRBV5-8 NA CASSLEETGWGSPLHF TGTGCCAGCAGCTTAGAGGAGACAGGGTGGGGTTCACCCCTCCACTTT
TRBJ2-7 NA TRBV5-1 NA CASSLNADRPGRTYEQYF TGCGCCAGCAGCTTGAATGCAGACAGGCCAGGTAGAACCTACGAGCAGTACTTC
TRBJ2-3 TRBD2 TRBV3-1/TRBV3-2 NA CASGQRGPGSTDTQYF TGTGCCAGCGGTCAGCGGGGGCCCGGTAGCACAGATACGCAGTATTTT
TRBJ2-6 TRBD2 TRBV28 NA CASTLTRGGSGANVLTF TGTGCCAGCACCCTTACTCGGGGGGGCTCTGGGGCCAACGTCCTGACTTTC
TRBJ1-5 NA TRBV4-1 NA CASSQGEGSYQPQHF TGCGCCAGCAGCCAAGGGGAGGGGAGTTATCAGCCCCAGCATTTT
TRBJ2-7 NA TRBV7-9 NA CASSRPRQSRYEQYF TGTGCCAGCAGCCGACCGAGACAGAGCCGCTACGAGCAGTACTTC
TRBJ1-1 NA TRBV12-3/TRBV12-4 NA CASSFRVPTEAFF TGTGCCAGCAGTTTCCGGGTCCCCACTGAAGCTTTCTTT
TRBJ1-5 NA TRBV11-2 NA CASSWVPGVPQHF TGTGCCAGCAGCTGGGTCCCGGGGGTGCCCCAGCATTTT
TRBJ1-1 NA TRBV2 NA CASTGHTMNTEAFF TGTGCCAGCACCGGACATACCATGAACACTGAAGCTTTCTTT
TRBJ2-2 NA TRBV7-2 NA CASSSTGGRGTGELFF TGTGCCAGCAGCTCCACGGGGGGCAGGGGCACCGGGGAGCTGTTTTTT
TRBJ1-2 NA TRBV5-1 NA CASSLAPGPNYGYTF TGCGCCAGCAGCTTGGCACCAGGGCCTAACTATGGCTACACCTTC
TRBJ1-1 NA TRBV6-1 NA CASSEAASVLRAFF TGTGCCAGCAGTGAAGCCGCCTCGGTCCTCAGGGCTTTCTTT
TRBJ2-3 TRBD1 TRBV4-3 NA CASSQGQGKGTDTQYF TGCGCCAGCAGCCAGGGACAGGGGAAGGGGACAGATACGCAGTATTTT
TRBJ1-2 NA TRBV18 NA CASSPAETYGYTF TGTGCCAGCTCACCCGCGGAGACCTATGGCTACACCTTC
TRBJ2-7 TRBD1 TRBV6-5 NA CASSHGQGALEQYF TGTGCCAGCAGTCACGGACAGGGGGCCCTCGAGCAGTACTTC
TRBJ2-1 NA TRBV5-6 NA CASSLAERNSYNEQFF TGTGCCAGCAGCTTGGCGGAGAGGAACTCCTACAATGAGCAGTTCTTC
TRBJ2-2 TRBD2 TRBV6-5 NA CASSYVPGGGELFF TGTGCCAGCAGTTACGTGCCGGGGGGCGGGGAGCTGTTTTTT
TRBJ2-6 NA TRBV7-9 NA CASSSRRVSGANVLTF TGTGCCAGCAGCTCCCGACGGGTCTCTGGGGCCAACGTCCTGACTTTC
TRBJ2-3 NA TRBV28 NA CASSPFLTGMADTDTQYF TGTGCCAGCAGCCCCTTTCTAACAGGGATGGCGGACACAGATACGCAGTATTTT
TRBJ2-3 NA TRBV5-8 NA CASSGGPTDTQYF TGTGCCAGCAGTGGGGGCCCGACGGATACGCAGTATTTT
TRBJ2-1 NA TRBV19 few CASSIGPGQAGNEQFF TGTGCCAGTAGTATAGGTCCAGGGCAAGCAGGCAATGAGCAGTTCTTC
TRBJ2-2 TRBD1 TRBV5-1 NA CASSLFSGTVNTGELFF TGCGCCAGCAGCTTGTTCTCGGGGACAGTGAACACCGGGGAGCTGTTTTTT
TRBJ2-2 NA TRBV7-9 NA CASSSGLRGDTGELFF TGTGCCAGCAGCTCCGGACTTCGGGGTGACACCGGGGAGCTGTTTTTT
TRBJ2-3 NA TRBV14 NA CASSQDLMGSRRDTQYF TGTGCCAGCAGCCAAGATCTGATGGGTTCACGCAGGGATACGCAGTATTTT
TRBJ1-5 NA TRBV7-2 NA CASSLAGGGHQPQHF TGTGCCAGCAGCTTAGCTGGGGGAGGGCATCAGCCCCAGCATTTT
TRBJ2-5 NA TRBV6-5 NA CASNPLGFSETQYF TGTGCCAGCAACCCTCTAGGCTTTTCGGAGACCCAGTACTTC
TRBJ2-5 NA TRBV7-8 NA CASTPPIRETQYF TGTGCCAGCACCCCACCTATCCGAGAGACCCAGTACTTC
TRBJ2-5 TRBD1 TRBV6-1 few CASSESTGGQETQYF TGTGCCAGCAGTGAATCTACAGGGGGCCAAGAGACCCAGTACTTC
TRBJ1-1 NA TRBV9 NA CASSLRGNTEAFF TGTGCCAGCTCCCTAAGGGGGAACACTGAAGCTTTCTTT
TRBJ1-5 NA TRBV2 NA CASSGTAFYSNQPQHF TGTGCCAGCAGTGGGACAGCTTTTTATAGCAATCAGCCCCAGCATTTT
TRBJ1-1 TRBD1 TRBV9 NA CASSVAGGHTEAFF TGTGCCAGCAGCGTGGCAGGGGGACACACTGAAGCTTTCTTT
TRBJ1-3 NA TRBV4-2 NA CASSQDRGHPSYSGNTIYF TGTGCCAGCAGCCAAGATAGAGGGCATCCGAGTTACTCTGGAAACACCATATATTTT
TRBJ1-1 TRBD1 TRBV29-1 NA CSVESTGTGVTEAFF TGCAGCGTAGAGAGTACCGGGACAGGGGTCACTGAAGCTTTCTTT
TRBJ1-5 NA TRBV4-1 NA CASSQAWGGAEQPQHF TGCGCCAGCAGCCAAGCTTGGGGGGGCGCCGAGCAGCCCCAGCATTTT
TRBJ2-5 TRBD1 TRBV13 NA CASSSTGKETQYF TGTGCCAGCAGCTCGACAGGGAAAGAGACCCAGTACTTC
TRBJ2-5 TRBD1 TRBV10-1 NA CASSDQGADQETQYF TGCGCCAGCAGTGATCAGGGGGCAGACCAAGAGACCCAGTACTTC
TRBJ2-7 TRBD1 TRBV29-1 NA CSGARGPSSYEQYF TGCAGCGGGGCGAGGGGGCCCAGCTCCTACGAGCAGTACTTC
TRBJ2-3 NA TRBV7-2 few CASSLELGRDTQYF TGTGCCAGCAGCTTAGAGCTAGGGAGAGATACGCAGTATTTT
TRBJ1-5 NA TRBV6-2/TRBV6-3 few CASSSGKGLNQPQHF TGTGCCAGCAGTTCGGGGAAAGGGCTCAATCAGCCCCAGCATTTT
TRBJ1-2 TRBD1 TRBV5-6 NA CASSSSGQVQDGYTF TGTGCCAGCAGCTCCTCAGGACAGGTACAAGATGGCTACACCTTC
TRBJ2-1 TRBD2 TRBV7-2 NA CASSISGETYNEQFF TGTGCCAGCAGCATTAGCGGGGAGACCTACAATGAGCAGTTCTTC
TRBJ1-6 TRBD1 TRBV5-8 NA CASSFGDRGTYNSPLHF TGTGCCAGCAGCTTCGGGGACAGGGGCACCTATAATTCACCCCTCCACTTT
TRBJ1-2 NA TRBV19 NA CASSSNGIQGDSHGYTF TGTGCCAGTAGTAGCAATGGGATCCAGGGTGACAGTCATGGCTACACCTTC
TRBJ2-7 TRBD1 TRBV12-3/TRBV12-4 NA CATSQGADEQYF TGTGCCACCTCACAGGGGGCGGACGAGCAGTACTTC
TRBJ1-5 NA TRBV7-8 NA CASSLRKEAQPQHF TGTGCCAGCAGCTTGCGGAAGGAGGCTCAGCCCCAGCATTTT
TRBJ1-2 TRBD1 TRBV28 NA CASSLWDRVSYGYTF TGTGCCAGCAGTTTGTGGGACAGGGTTAGCTATGGCTACACCTTC
TRBJ2-5 NA TRBV6-5 NA CASAVVRETQYF TGTGCCAGCGCCGTGGTGAGGGAGACCCAGTACTTC
TRBJ1-3 TRBD1 TRBV7-2 NA CASSLTGVGNTIYF TGTGCCAGCAGCCTGACAGGGGTGGGAAACACCATATATTTT
TRBJ1-1 NA TRBV2 NA CASSSGAGSGYTEAFF TGTGCCAGCAGTAGCGGGGCAGGGTCAGGGTACACTGAAGCTTTCTTT
TRBJ2-6 TRBD1 TRBV5-4 NA CASSLAVGQGDSGANVLTF TGTGCCAGCAGCTTGGCCGTGGGACAGGGGGACTCTGGGGCCAACGTCCTGACTTTC
TRBJ2-1 TRBD2 TRBV15 NA CATSRGLATSGGAWNEQFF TGTGCCACCAGCAGAGGACTAGCCACCAGCGGGGGGGCATGGAATGAGCAGTTCTTC